What follows describes a single T cell receptor (beta chain). Its antigen remains unidentified. This specimen comes from a study of cytomegalovirus exposure and HLA in healthy donors. Turning to the study itself: Early released data comprised around 80 million unique TCRs from HLA-typed donors.

The PCR had 60 Vbeta and 13 Jbeta primers. The protocol was immunoSEQ multiplex PCR, while the TCRdb copy is restricted to in-frame clones and leaves out a portion. The sample includes approximately 150,000 clones, roughly 74% of them seen just once. The donors were healthy bone marrow donors. Study-level points and caveats: CMV serostatus was the sole immune exposure information available.

The CDR3 has 13 amino acids. The germline V gene encodes CDR1 SGHRS and CDR2 YFSETQ. With V trimmed by 6 bases and J by 5 bases, 6 bases remained unmatched. Material: PBMCs. This receptor was taken from a woman under 30 in good health and CMV-seropositive. The V call is TRBV5-1, the J call TRBJ2-5; 8 nucleotides align to TRBD2. The DNA for the CDR3 is TGCGCCAGCAAGCTAGCGGGCCTGGAGACCCAGTACTTC. This sequence encodes CASKLAGLETQYF.